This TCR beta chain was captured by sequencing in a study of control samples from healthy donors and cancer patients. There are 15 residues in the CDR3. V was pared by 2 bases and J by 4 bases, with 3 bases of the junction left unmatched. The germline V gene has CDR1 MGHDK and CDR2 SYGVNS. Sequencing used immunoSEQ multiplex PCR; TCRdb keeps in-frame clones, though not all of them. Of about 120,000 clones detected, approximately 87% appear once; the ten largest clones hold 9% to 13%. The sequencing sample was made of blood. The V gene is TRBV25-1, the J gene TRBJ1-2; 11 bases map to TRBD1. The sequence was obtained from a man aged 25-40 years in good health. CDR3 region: CASSEGQGAAYGYTF. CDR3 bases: TGTGCCAGCAGTGAAGGACAGGGGGCCGCCTATGGCTACACCTTC.